This is a list of T cell receptor beta chains from one sample in a study of Ad26.COV2.S vaccination and SARS-CoV-2 variants. Sequenced by immunoSEQ multiplex PCR; TCRdb stores in-frame clones only, minus some. The table includes about 350,000 clones, roughly 84% detected once. The sequenced sample was peripheral blood, obtained in a trial of Ad26.COV2.S vaccine versus placebo. Receptors originate from a person aged 18-60 years who received the Ad26.COV2.S COVID-19 vaccine or a placebo. Both conserved end residues are trimmed from each CDR3.

>TRBV6-5
ASSFNGQPRPEAF
>TRBV7-9
ASSLEGRAYGYT
>TRBV5-3
ARSLSSRNENEQF
>TRBV7-3
ASSPTGVYEQF
>TRBV2
ASIEREGNSPLH
>TRBV18
ASSRTGTEDTQY
>TRBV6-1
ASNEVGYT
>TRBV7-6
ASSSRTSEDTDTQY
>TRBV3-1/TRBV3-2
ASSQASRDTQY
>TRBV29-1
SVDRANTEAF
>TRBV7-2
ASSPQPTGYGYT
>TRBV19
ASKVGAGRRYEQY
>TRBV7-2
ASSLMGQGITDTQY
>TRBV19
ASRQEEAGANVLT
>TRBV5-1
ASSPTDTQY
>TRBV4-1
ASSQDHQGPLYNSPLH
>TRBV11-2
ASSLSPENTEAF
>TRBV4-1
ASSQGILAGLGSSYNEQF
>TRBV27
ASSSQGFTEAF
>TRBV19
ASSISGLNEKLF
>TRBV18
ASSLRGDGANVLT
>TRBV5-1
ASTGTGVYGTGELF
>TRBV4-1
ASSSGQGAFGTEAF
>TRBV5-1
ASSLGSGEPQH
>TRBV5-4
ASSPFGPRGSNSPLH
>TRBV3-1/TRBV3-2
ASSQVAGKNTGELF
>TRBV7-9
ASSLARENTEAF
>TRBV20-1
SAGLNDEQY
>TRBV19
ASSPQASSYNEQF
>TRBV7-8
ASSYGRDRGRGNTIY
>TRBV6-5
ASGQPYEQY
>TRBV3-1/TRBV3-2
ASSQEAGTIITDTQY